The clone carrying this T cell receptor beta chain was seen ten or more times. The CDR3 totals 12 residues. The germline V gene has CDR1 SGHTA and CDR2 FQGTGA. Deletions cut 4 bases from V and 8 bases from J, with 9 bases between. Genomic DNA was employed as the template in profiling TCR beta VDJ and CDR3. MiXCR, applied by TCRdb to the reads, yields one record per CDR3 protein. Altogether around 190,000 distinct CDR3 sequences are present, 60% to 65% being singletons, with the ten largest covering 25% to 30%. This sample was included in a study of CD8+CD57+ T cells in acquired aplastic anemia. This receptor was taken from a human donor in good health. The sample comprised sorted CD4+, CD8+, or CD8+CD57+ T cells (not recorded which) from PBMCs. The V gene is TRBV7-3, the J gene TRBJ2-1, with no clear D. Here the CDR3 DNA reads TGTGCCAGCAGCTCAACCAGTCATGAGCAGTTCTTC. Translating gives CASSSTSHEQFF.